The rows below give T cell receptor beta chains drawn from one sample of a study of blood T cells in healthy people across ages. TCRdb re-called the 5' RACE reads with MiXCR, one entry per CDR3 protein. Among 1.5 million or so distinct CDR3 sequences listed, 35% to 45% were seen once. Sequenced sample: blood. The origin of the receptors is a woman under 30 in good health. The CDR3 runs from the conserved cysteine through the conserved F or W. D genes are given only for firm matches. Clone size is stated in some rows and not others, as once, few, many or a class when expanded.

CDR3aa: CASSFASGAYEQYF
CDR3nt: TGTGCCAGCAGCTTCGCTAGCGGGGCCTACGAGCAGTACTTC
d_gene: TRBD2
abundance: few
j_gene: TRBJ2-7
v_gene: TRBV7-2

CDR3aa: CATASITYEQYF
CDR3nt: TGCGCTACGGCCAGCATTACGTACGAGCAGTACTTC
d_gene: -
abundance: -
j_gene: TRBJ2-7
v_gene: TRBV10-3

CDR3aa: CSVATSGTSGTQYF
CDR3nt: TGCAGCGTCGCGACTAGCGGGACATCCGGTACGCAGTATTTT
d_gene: TRBD2
abundance: -
j_gene: TRBJ2-3
v_gene: TRBV29-1

CDR3aa: CASSQGEGQGSEKLFF
CDR3nt: TGCGCCAGCAGCCAGGGGGAAGGACAGGGGAGTGAAAAACTGTTTTTT
d_gene: TRBD1
abundance: -
j_gene: TRBJ1-4
v_gene: TRBV4-3

CDR3aa: CASSRDSKAFF
CDR3nt: TGTGCCAGCAGCCGCGACAGCAAAGCTTTCTTT
d_gene: -
abundance: -
j_gene: TRBJ1-1
v_gene: TRBV6-2/TRBV6-3

CDR3aa: CASRLAGDVTGELFF
CDR3nt: TGTGCTAGCCGACTAGCGGGAGACGTTACCGGGGAGCTGTTTTTT
d_gene: TRBD2
abundance: few
j_gene: TRBJ2-2
v_gene: TRBV12-5

CDR3aa: CASRPSGGGPDTQYF
CDR3nt: TGTGCCAGCCGCCCTAGCGGGGGAGGTCCAGATACGCAGTATTTT
d_gene: TRBD2
abundance: -
j_gene: TRBJ2-3
v_gene: TRBV28

CDR3aa: CASSRDFNQPQHF
CDR3nt: TGTGCCAGCAGCCGGGACTTCAATCAGCCCCAGCATTTT
d_gene: -
abundance: many
j_gene: TRBJ1-5
v_gene: TRBV7-9

CDR3aa: CASSYGVGGNTIYF
CDR3nt: TGTGCCAGCAGTTATGGGGTCGGCGGAAACACCATATATTTT
d_gene: -
abundance: -
j_gene: TRBJ1-3
v_gene: TRBV6-5

CDR3aa: CSAPPPLAGEGEQFF
CDR3nt: TGCAGTGCCCCTCCCCCGCTAGCGGGAGAGGGTGAGCAGTTCTTC
d_gene: TRBD2
abundance: -
j_gene: TRBJ2-1
v_gene: TRBV20-1

CDR3aa: CASYPGGGYNEQFF
CDR3nt: TGTGCCAGCTACCCGGGAGGAGGTTACAATGAGCAGTTCTTC
d_gene: TRBD2
abundance: -
j_gene: TRBJ2-1
v_gene: TRBV7-9

CDR3aa: CSAPGGQGDSTDTQYF
CDR3nt: TGCAGTGCTCCCGGGGGACAGGGAGATAGCACAGATACGCAGTATTTT
d_gene: TRBD1
abundance: -
j_gene: TRBJ2-3
v_gene: TRBV20-1

CDR3aa: CASSVEGVLGSNEQFF
CDR3nt: TGTGCCAGCAGCGTAGAAGGGGTATTGGGATCCAATGAGCAGTTCTTC
d_gene: -
abundance: -
j_gene: TRBJ2-1
v_gene: TRBV7-8

CDR3aa: CAWSVRGISNSPLHF
CDR3nt: TGTGCCTGGAGTGTACGGGGAATTAGTAATTCACCCCTCCACTTT
d_gene: -
abundance: -
j_gene: TRBJ1-6
v_gene: TRBV30

CDR3aa: CASGLTTGTEPYEQYF
CDR3nt: TGTGCTAGTGGTTTGACAACCGGGACGGAACCCTACGAGCAGTACTTC
d_gene: -
abundance: few
j_gene: TRBJ2-7
v_gene: TRBV12-5

CDR3aa: CASSGLPGLEQYF
CDR3nt: TGCGCCAGCAGCGGGCTGCCCGGTCTCGAGCAGTACTTC
d_gene: -
abundance: -
j_gene: TRBJ2-7
v_gene: TRBV5-1

CDR3aa: CASSPTGPHTEAFF
CDR3nt: TGTGCCAGCAGCCCTACAGGCCCCCACACTGAAGCTTTCTTT
d_gene: -
abundance: -
j_gene: TRBJ1-1
v_gene: TRBV12-3/TRBV12-4

CDR3aa: CASSLFTGDADTQYF
CDR3nt: TGTGCCAGCTCACTTTTTACAGGGGATGCAGATACGCAGTATTTT
d_gene: TRBD1
abundance: few
j_gene: TRBJ2-3
v_gene: TRBV18

CDR3aa: CASSSGSDQQYF
CDR3nt: TGCGCCAGCAGCTCCGGGTCCGACCAGCAGTACTTC
d_gene: -
abundance: few
j_gene: TRBJ2-7
v_gene: TRBV5-1

CDR3aa: CASSGGGLRNQPQHF
CDR3nt: TGTGCCAGCAGCGGTGGGGGGCTAAGGAATCAGCCCCAGCATTTT
d_gene: -
abundance: few
j_gene: TRBJ1-5
v_gene: TRBV9

CDR3aa: CAISENPKNYEQYF
CDR3nt: TGTGCCATCAGTGAGAACCCAAAGAACTACGAGCAGTACTTC
d_gene: -
abundance: few
j_gene: TRBJ2-7
v_gene: TRBV10-3

CDR3aa: CASSQGTGGGGEQYF
CDR3nt: TGCGCCAGCAGTCAAGGAACAGGGGGGGGTGGCGAGCAGTACTTC
d_gene: -
abundance: few
j_gene: TRBJ2-7
v_gene: TRBV4-3

CDR3aa: CASSEYYNEQFF
CDR3nt: TGTGCCAGCAGTGAGTACTACAATGAGCAGTTCTTC
d_gene: -
abundance: -
j_gene: TRBJ2-1
v_gene: TRBV25-1

CDR3aa: CSVDGIGEWSTDTQYF
CDR3nt: TGCAGCGTAGATGGAATTGGGGAATGGAGCACAGATACGCAGTATTTT
d_gene: -
abundance: -
j_gene: TRBJ2-3
v_gene: TRBV29-1

CDR3aa: CASSVEPLRGDTEAFF
CDR3nt: TGTGCCAGCAGCGTAGAACCCCTAAGGGGGGACACTGAAGCTTTCTTT
d_gene: -
abundance: -
j_gene: TRBJ1-1
v_gene: TRBV9

CDR3aa: CASSTWPGQGAGDTQYF
CDR3nt: TGTGCCAGCAGTACTTGGCCGGGACAGGGGGCTGGAGATACGCAGTATTTT
d_gene: TRBD1
abundance: -
j_gene: TRBJ2-3
v_gene: TRBV7-9

CDR3aa: CASSPGLKTTDTQYF
CDR3nt: TGTGCCAGCAGCCCGGGACTGAAAACCACAGATACGCAGTATTTT
d_gene: -
abundance: -
j_gene: TRBJ2-3
v_gene: TRBV7-3

CDR3aa: CASSSVLLQYNEQFF
CDR3nt: TGTGCCAGCAGCTCCGTTCTCCTACAATACAATGAGCAGTTCTTC
d_gene: -
abundance: once
j_gene: TRBJ2-1
v_gene: TRBV7-9

CDR3aa: CASSNGVNGETQYF
CDR3nt: TGTGCCAGCAGCAATGGGGTCAACGGGGAGACCCAGTACTTC
d_gene: -
abundance: -
j_gene: TRBJ2-5
v_gene: TRBV21-1

CDR3aa: CASGEAGQPQHF
CDR3nt: TGTGCCAGCGGGGAGGCGGGTCAGCCCCAGCATTTT
d_gene: -
abundance: -
j_gene: TRBJ1-5
v_gene: TRBV7-9

CDR3aa: CASSSSHGGSNQPQHF
CDR3nt: TGTGCCAGCAGCTCCAGCCATGGTGGGAGCAATCAGCCCCAGCATTTT
d_gene: -
abundance: -
j_gene: TRBJ1-5
v_gene: TRBV7-9

CDR3aa: CASSQGQGTFYEQYF
CDR3nt: TGTGCCAGCAGCCAGGGACAGGGTACTTTTTACGAGCAGTACTTC
d_gene: TRBD1
abundance: -
j_gene: TRBJ2-7
v_gene: TRBV27

CDR3aa: CASRPGGGWQETQYF
CDR3nt: TGTGCCAGCAGGCCCGGAGGGGGCTGGCAAGAGACCCAGTACTTC
d_gene: -
abundance: -
j_gene: TRBJ2-5
v_gene: TRBV28

CDR3aa: CAGSSLAGGYNEQFF
CDR3nt: TGTGCCGGCAGCTCACTAGCGGGGGGGTACAATGAGCAGTTCTTC
d_gene: TRBD2
abundance: -
j_gene: TRBJ2-1
v_gene: TRBV11-2

CDR3aa: CASSQDRGRPRSNYGYTF
CDR3nt: TGTGCCAGCAGCCAAGATCGAGGGAGGCCTCGAAGTAACTATGGTTACACCTTC
d_gene: -
abundance: once
j_gene: TRBJ1-2
v_gene: TRBV14

CDR3aa: CASSAGDRAGNQPQHF
CDR3nt: TGTGCCAGCAGCGCGGGGGACCGAGCAGGCAATCAGCCCCAGCATTTT
d_gene: -
abundance: -
j_gene: TRBJ1-5
v_gene: TRBV9

CDR3aa: CASSNRRGKEQFF
CDR3nt: TGTGCCAGCAGCAACCGGAGAGGCAAGGAGCAGTTCTTC
d_gene: -
abundance: -
j_gene: TRBJ2-1
v_gene: TRBV13

CDR3aa: CASSQDEGASRGYTF
CDR3nt: TGCGCCAGCAGCCAAGATGAGGGGGCTTCTCGGGGCTACACCTTC
d_gene: TRBD1
abundance: few
j_gene: TRBJ1-2
v_gene: TRBV4-3

CDR3aa: CASSVARAGSQVVLTYGYTF
CDR3nt: TGTGCCAGCAGCGTAGCTCGGGCAGGGTCACAGGTTGTGCTAACCTATGGCTACACCTTC
d_gene: -
abundance: -
j_gene: TRBJ1-2
v_gene: TRBV9

CDR3aa: CSAQGLQAFF
CDR3nt: TGCAGCGCTCAGGGGTTGCAAGCTTTCTTT
d_gene: -
abundance: few
j_gene: TRBJ1-1
v_gene: TRBV29-1

CDR3aa: CASSRELGTASSTDTQYF
CDR3nt: TGCGCCAGCAGCCGAGAACTCGGGACGGCCTCTAGCACAGATACGCAGTATTTT
d_gene: -
abundance: few
j_gene: TRBJ2-3
v_gene: TRBV4-3

CDR3aa: CASSFSTADTQYF
CDR3nt: TGTGCCAGCAGTTTTTCCACGGCAGATACGCAGTATTTT
d_gene: -
abundance: -
j_gene: TRBJ2-3
v_gene: TRBV12-3/TRBV12-4

CDR3aa: CASSWGTSGETQYF
CDR3nt: TGTGCCAGCAGCTGGGGGACTAGCGGGGAGACCCAGTACTTC
d_gene: TRBD2
abundance: -
j_gene: TRBJ2-5
v_gene: TRBV9